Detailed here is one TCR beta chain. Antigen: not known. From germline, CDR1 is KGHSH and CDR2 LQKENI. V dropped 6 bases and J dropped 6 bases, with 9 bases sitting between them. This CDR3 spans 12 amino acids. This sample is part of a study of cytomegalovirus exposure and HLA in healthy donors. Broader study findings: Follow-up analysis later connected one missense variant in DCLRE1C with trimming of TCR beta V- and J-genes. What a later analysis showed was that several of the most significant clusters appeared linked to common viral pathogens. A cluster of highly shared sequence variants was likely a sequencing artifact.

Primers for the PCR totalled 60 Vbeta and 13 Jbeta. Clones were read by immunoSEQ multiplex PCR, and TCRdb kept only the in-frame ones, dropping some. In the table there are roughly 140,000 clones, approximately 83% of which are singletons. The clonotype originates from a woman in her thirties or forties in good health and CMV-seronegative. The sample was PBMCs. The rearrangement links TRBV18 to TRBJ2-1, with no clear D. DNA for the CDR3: TGTGCCAGCTCCCAAGGCGGCAATGAGCAGTTCTTC. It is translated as CASSQGGNEQFF.